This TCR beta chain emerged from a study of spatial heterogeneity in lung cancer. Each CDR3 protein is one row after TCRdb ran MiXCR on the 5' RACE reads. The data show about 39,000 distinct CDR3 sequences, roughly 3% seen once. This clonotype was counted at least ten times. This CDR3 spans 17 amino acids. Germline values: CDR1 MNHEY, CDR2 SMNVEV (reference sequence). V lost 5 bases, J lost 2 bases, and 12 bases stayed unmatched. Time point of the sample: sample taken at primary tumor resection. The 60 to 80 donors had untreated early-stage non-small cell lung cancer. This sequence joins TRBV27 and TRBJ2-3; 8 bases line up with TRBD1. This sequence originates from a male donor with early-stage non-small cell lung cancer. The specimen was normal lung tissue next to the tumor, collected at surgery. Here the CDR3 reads CASSLIPTGGFTDTQYF. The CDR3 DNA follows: TGTGCCAGCAGTCTTATCCCAACAGGGGGATTCACAGATACGCAGTATTTT.